The 3 T cell receptor beta chains below were found in one sample sequenced in a study of blood T cell repertoires in COVID-19. The repertoire was sequenced with immunoSEQ multiplex PCR; TCRdb's copy has only in-frame clones and lacks some. The sample has fewer than 25,000 clones; more than 90% are singletons. Source material: peripheral blood. These receptors came from a man between 65 and 85 years old with active COVID-19.

The chain links TRBV5-6 to TRBJ1-4, with D unresolved. Looked up from germline, CDR1 is SGHDT and CDR2 is YYEEEE. This CDR3 has 15 residues. The germline V and J ends were trimmed by 0 bases and 8 bases, with 14 bases remaining between them. The CDR3 spells CASSLGSARGEKLFF. The CDR3 DNA follows: TGTGCCAGCAGCTTGGGGTCCGCTCGGGGAGAAAAACTGTTTTTT.

This chain joins TRBV3-1 (or the pseudogene TRBV3-2) and TRBJ1-1; TRBD1 matches 8 bases. V lost 4 bases to trimming and J lost 1 base; unmatched junction nucleotides: 2. The CDR3 runs to 14 residues. Germline values: CDR1 LGHDT, CDR2 YNNKEL (reference sequence). The CDR3 reads CASSRGTGNTEAFF. The CDR3 region has the DNA TGTGCCAGCAGCCGTGGGACAGGGAACACTGAAGCTTTCTTT.

The J gene is TRBJ2-5, the V gene TRBV28; 11 nucleotides align to TRBD1. The CDR3 runs 14 residues. J gave up 8 bases and V 6 bases, and 8 bases lay outside the gene matches. Germline CDR1 is MDHEN and CDR2 is SYDVKM. CDR3 residues: CASSPPGQGGTQYF. CDR3 in DNA: TGTGCCAGCAGCCCACCGGGACAGGGGGGAACCCAGTACTTC.